The clone carrying this T cell receptor (beta chain) was counted between two and nine times. Its matching antigen is unknown. The CDR3 spans 14 residues. Deletions cut 2 bases from V and 1 base from J, with 9 bases between. The germline V gene encodes CDR1 SGHKS and CDR2 YYEKEE (reference sequence). These data belong to a study of T cells in localized non-small cell lung cancer. Some clones are missing from TCRdb's copy, which holds only in-frame ones; the method was immunoSEQ multiplex PCR. This table has 40,000 to 55,000 clones, roughly 79% appearing once. Study-wide results and caveats: Owing to sequencing of a solitary tumor region, heterogeneity cannot be discounted.

This sample comprised peripheral blood mononuclear cells, obtained before any cancer treatment. The clonotype comes from a man between 40 and 69 years old with stage III lung adenocarcinoma. V usage is TRBV5-5 and J usage is TRBJ1-1; D uncertain. The CDR3 DNA sequence: TGTGCCAGCAGCTTCTTGGTTTCGAACACTGAAGCTTTCTTT. Encoded protein: CASSFLVSNTEAFF.